These 8 T cell receptor beta chains were sequenced from one sample in a study of T cell clonality in common variable immunodeficiency. Some clones are missing from TCRdb's copy, which holds only in-frame ones; the method was immunoSEQ multiplex PCR. This sample carries some 52,000 clones and no singletons, and about 3.4% goes to the top ten. Material for sequencing was peripheral blood mononuclear cells. The receptors derive from a person aged 18 to 75 in good health.

At least ten counts were recorded for this clone. The read comes to an end 3 residues before the CDR3 does, leaving the germline J gene to fill in the end. This chain uses TRBV5-1 with TRBJ2-5; TRBD1 agrees at 10 bases. There are 14 residues in the CDR3. Germline V gene data show CDR1 as SGHRS and CDR2 as YFSETQ. With 5 bases clipped from V and 2 bases from J, the junction kept 3 bases outside the gene matches. CDR3 region: CASRTGGRQETQYF. CDR3 DNA (partial): TGCGCCAGCAGGACAGGGGGCCGTCAAGAGACC.

This clone was detected a few times. Read coverage stops 3 residues before the CDR3 terminus; the germline J gene supplies the remainder. The chain couples TRBV7-3 to TRBJ2-1; tentatively, D is TRBD1 (5 bases). The ends were cut back, 4 bases at V and 8 bases at J, with 12 bases in the middle. CDR3 size: 13 residues. Per germline, CDR1 SGHTA and CDR2 FQGTGA. The CDR3: CASSWGVGDEQFF. The covered CDR3 bases are TGTGCCAGCAGCTGGGGCGTTGGGGATGAG.

This clone has at least ten counts. The sequenced fragment ends 3 residues before the CDR3 boundary, so the rest is inferred from the germline J gene. The rearrangement links TRBV5-1 to TRBJ2-1; 15 nucleotides align to TRBD2. Germline loops: CDR1 SGHRS, CDR2 YFSETQ. CDR3 size: 19 residues. The ends lost 4 bases at V and 1 base at J; junction bases unmatched: 9. The sequenced part of the CDR3 DNA is TGCGCCAGCAGCACCCTCGGACTAGCGGGAGGGACGTCCTACAATGAG. This gives the protein CASSTLGLAGGTSYNE. Given in full, the CDR3 is CASSTLGLAGGTSYNEQFF.

This clone has only a few counts. The CDR3 end is not reached by the read, which stops 3 residues before it; the germline J gene fills it in. The chain recombines TRBV19 with TRBJ1-2; TRBD1 might be the D (5 bases). The V gene's germline CDR1 is LNHDA and CDR2 SQIVND (reference sequence). The CDR3 totals 15 residues. CDR3 protein: CASSSLAGTYNDYTF. The CDR3 bases that were read are TGTGCCAGTAGTTCCCTAGCGGGGACGTACAATGAC.

Many counts were recorded for this clone. The sequence runs out 3 residues before the end of the CDR3; the remainder is reconstructed from the germline J gene. The chain employs TRBV30 and TRBJ2-3, with 7 bases identical to TRBD2. The CDR3 has 15 residues. Germline V gene lookup returns CDR1 GTSNPN and CDR2 SVGIG (reference sequence). V was pared by 3 bases and J by 2 bases, with 8 bases of the junction left unmatched. The CDR3 region is CAWRRGSGYTDTQYF. CDR3 bases read: TGTGCCTGGAGGCGCGGGAGCGGGTACACAGATACG.

This clone was detected ten times or more. The CDR3 extends 3 residues past the end of the read, so its final part is completed from the germline J gene. This chain connects TRBV5-1 to TRBJ2-3; D remains ambiguous. CDR1 and CDR2 from the germline V gene are SGHRS and YFSETQ. Trimming removed 0 bases at V and 4 bases at J, with 12 bases between. This CDR3 contains 15 residues. This chain's CDR3 is CASSLGPGEADTQYF. CDR3 DNA, as far as it was read: TGCGCCAGCAGCTTGGGGCCGGGTGAGGCAGATACG.

This clone was observed at least ten times. The sequenced fragment ends 3 residues before the CDR3 boundary, so the rest is inferred from the germline J gene. The chain joins TRBV7-9 to TRBJ2-1; 8 bases align to TRBD2. Trimming took 4 bases from V and 9 from J; bases not matched to a gene: 8. Germline CDR1 is SEHNR and CDR2 is FQNEAQ (reference sequence). The CDR3 loop spans 14 amino acids. CDR3 in amino acids: CASSSGLGFGEQFF. CDR3 DNA (partial): TGTGCCAGCAGCTCGGGACTAGGTTTCGGTGAG.

At least ten counts were recorded for this clone. The DNA ends 3 residues before the CDR3 does, and the rest of the CDR3 is filled in from the germline J gene. The chain is built from TRBV6-2 or TRBV6-3 and TRBJ1-2; TRBD1 matches at 9 bases. V lost 8 bases, J lost 6 bases, and 10 bases stayed unmatched. The germline CDR1 and CDR2 sequences are MNHEY and SVGEGT. This CDR3 spans 14 amino acids. The sequenced CDR3 bases are TGTGCCAGCGACCAGACAGGGGGTAATGATGGC. Amino acids: CASDQTGGNDG. The full CDR3 sequence reads CASDQTGGNDGYTF.